This TCR beta chain originates from a study of cytomegalovirus exposure and HLA in healthy donors. The study's findings and limits: Altogether, 160 or so TCR beta chains were recorded as cytomegalovirus-associated.

Repertoires were generated with immunoSEQ multiplex PCR, while TCRdb's copy carries only in-frame clones and drops some. The sample lists 68,000 or so clones, about 90% occurring once. V was clipped by 3 bases and J by 0 bases, with 8 bases between them. The germline CDR1 and CDR2 sequences are MNHEY and SVGAGI. CDR3 length: 14 residues. A word on this clone: Its antigen is currently unknown.

This clonotype was obtained from a man younger than 30 in good health and CMV-seronegative. Sequenced material: PBMCs. The genes are TRBV6-5 and TRBJ1-1; D is uncertain. CDR3 region: CASSYEGVNTEAFF. The CDR3 nucleotides are TGTGCCAGCAGTTATGAGGGAGTGAACACTGAAGCTTTCTTT.